Listed here are 24 T cell receptor beta chains from one sample, sequenced in a study of memory CD4+ T cells and cytomegalovirus serostatus. Sequencing used immunoSEQ multiplex PCR; TCRdb keeps in-frame clones, though not all of them. The top ten hold approximately 1% of the sample, which has 55,000 to 60,000 clones, 80% to 90% seen once. The sort gate was single viable CD3+CD4+CD8-CD45RO+ cells for memory CD4+ T cells. The sample taken for sequencing was memory CD4+ T cells from blood. These receptors were taken from an adult in good health and CMV-seronegative.

The chain has TRBV4-3 and TRBJ1-2; D remains ambiguous. V lost 1 base and J 5 bases, leaving 14 bases between the germline ends. Germline CDR1 reads LGHNA; CDR2 reads YSLEER. This CDR3 is 15 amino acids long. CDR3 region: CASSQGSEARYGYTF. The CDR3 bases are TGCGCCAGCAGCCAAGGGTCGGAGGCTAGGTATGGCTACACCTTC.

The genes are TRBV7-6 and TRBJ2-3; 8 nucleotides agree with TRBD2. CDR1 SGHVS and CDR2 FNYEAQ come from the germline V gene. This CDR3 spans 15 amino acids. Trimming cost V 2 bases and J 4 bases; bases outside gene matches: 5. This CDR3 reads CASSLSGGRADTQYF. The CDR3 bases are TGTGCCAGCAGCTTATCGGGAGGGAGGGCAGATACGCAGTATTTT.

The V gene is TRBV6-6, the J gene TRBJ1-5; no firm D call. The CDR3 has 13 amino acids. The germline V and J ends were trimmed by 5 bases and 5 bases, with 10 bases remaining between them. From germline, CDR1 is MNHNY and CDR2 SVGAGI (reference sequence). DNA of the CDR3: TGTGCCAGCAGTACCAGGTATGATCAGCCCCAGCATTTT. Its protein product is CASSTRYDQPQHF.

The chain couples TRBV5-6 to TRBJ2-1; TRBD1 matches 8 bases. Germline CDR1 SGHDT, CDR2 YYEEEE. J gave up 7 bases and V 2 bases, and 11 bases lay outside the gene matches. CDR3 length: 16 amino acids. In DNA, the CDR3 is TGTGCCAGCAGCTTATACGAGACAGGGGCGAAAAATGAGCAGTTCTTC. Protein: CASSLYETGAKNEQFF.

The genes are TRBV5-5 and TRBJ2-1; no clear D gene. The CDR3 covers 13 residues. The V end lost 1 base, the J end lost 7 bases, and 9 bases lay between the germline ends. The germline gives CDR1 SGHKS, CDR2 YYEKEE (reference sequence). For the CDR3, the DNA is TGTGCCAGCAGCTTGCCACATGGGAATGAGCAGTTCTTC. It translates to CASSLPHGNEQFF. Based on the CDR3 plus reference TRBV5-5 and TRBJ2-1, the full variable domain is DAGVTQSPTHLIKTRGQQVTLRCSPISGHKSVSWYQQVLGQGPQFIFQYYEKEERGRGNFPDRFSARQFPNYSSELNVNALLLGDSALYLCASSLPHGNEQFFGPGTRLTVL.

The rearrangement joins TRBV5-5 to TRBJ2-3, with D perhaps being TRBD1 or TRBD2 (6 bases each). The CDR3 has 14 residues. Per germline, CDR1 SGHKS and CDR2 YYEKEE (reference sequence). Trimming cost V 1 base and J 4 bases, with 10 bases left between them. CDR3: CASSLTRGADTQYF. CDR3 in DNA: TGTGCCAGCAGCTTGACTAGGGGGGCAGATACGCAGTATTTT.

This chain links TRBV28 with TRBJ2-7; D gene unclear. Germline CDR1 and CDR2: MDHEN and SYDVKM. This CDR3 is 11 amino acids long. V was cut by 2 bases and J by 2 bases, with 1 base left in between. DNA for the CDR3: TGTGCCAGCAGTTTAACCTACGAGCAGTACTTC. Amino acids: CASSLTYEQYF. Filled out from reference TRBV28 and TRBJ2-7, the complete variable domain reads DVKVTQSSRYLVKRTGEKVFLECVQDMDHENMFWYRQDPGLGLRLIYFSYDVKMKEKGDIPEGYSVSREKKERFSLILESASTNQTSMYLCASSLTYEQYFGPGTRLTVT.

The chain combines TRBV9 with TRBJ1-2; D may be TRBD1 (6 bases). There are 16 residues in the CDR3. V lost 1 base, J lost 5 bases, and 18 bases lay in between. Germline V CDR1 and CDR2: SGDLS, YYNGEE. The CDR3 protein is CASSVNVGGVTYGYTF. The CDR3 nucleotides read TGTGCCAGCAGCGTAAATGTAGGGGGGGTGACTTATGGCTACACCTTC.

The gene calls are TRBV28 and TRBJ1-2; tentatively, D is TRBD1 (5 bases). CDR3 size: 15 residues. CDR1 and CDR2 from the germline V gene are MDHEN and SYDVKM. V lost 10 bases, J lost 4 bases, and 22 bases lay in between. CDR3 amino acids: CAIYETGRVGYGYTF. The CDR3 DNA is TGTGCCATCTACGAGACGGGGCGTGTCGGCTATGGCTACACCTTC.

The chain employs TRBV6-1 and TRBJ1-4; D is perhaps TRBD1 (6 bases). V gave up 8 bases and J gave up 4 bases, with 14 bases separating them. The CDR3 contains 14 residues. Germline values: CDR1 MNHNS, CDR2 SASEGT. The CDR3 DNA follows: TGTGCCAGCCGTACAGGGACCGATAATGAAAAACTGTTTTTT. Translation gives CASRTGTDNEKLFF.

The rearrangement uses TRBV28 and TRBJ2-1, with D perhaps TRBD1 (6 bases). V was shortened by 5 bases and J by 5 bases, with 16 bases between the two germline ends. Germline V CDR1 and CDR2: MDHEN, SYDVKM. The CDR3 loop spans 15 amino acids. CDR3 DNA sequence: TGTGCCAGCAGTGGGAGCAGGGGTGGACACAATGAGCAGTTCTTC. Translation: CASSGSRGGHNEQFF.

This chain joins TRBV19 and TRBJ2-7; 10 nucleotides line up with TRBD1. This CDR3 has 13 residues. Germline V gene lookup returns CDR1 LNHDA and CDR2 SQIVND (reference sequence). J lost 10 bases, V lost 6 bases, and 9 bases had no gene match. The CDR3 DNA reads as TGTGCCAGTAGGCTGACAGGGGGCAAGGATCAGTACTTC. Its translation: CASRLTGGKDQYF. Using reference TRBV19 and TRBJ2-7 for the parts outside the CDR3, the full variable domain is DGGITQSPKYLFRKEGQNVTLSCEQNLNHDAMYWYRQDPGQGLRLIYYSQIVNDFQKGDIAEGYSVSREKKESFPLTVTSAQKNPTAFYLCASRLTGGKDQYFGPGTRLTVT.

The V gene is TRBV10-2, the J gene TRBJ1-2; D is uncertain. V was cut by 0 bases and J by 4 bases, with 12 bases left in between. Germline V gene sequence: CDR1 WSHSY, CDR2 SAAADI. The CDR3 runs 15 residues. CDR3 bases: TGCGCCAGCAGTGAGTCGATATCCCGGGTCTATGGCTACACCTTC. It specifies CASSESISRVYGYTF.

This chain uses TRBV5-1 with TRBJ2-5; 10 nucleotides line up with TRBD2. Germline values: CDR1 SGHRS, CDR2 YFSETQ. After removal of 3 bases from V and 4 bases from J, the junction contained 15 bases not matched to a gene. There are 18 residues in the CDR3. The CDR3 DNA reads as TGCGCCAGCAGCTGGGGGCTAGCGGGAGTCGGGGGGTCAGAGACCCAGTACTTC. This translates into CASSWGLAGVGGSETQYF.

The gene calls are TRBV14 and TRBJ1-4; the D gene is possibly TRBD1 (5 bases). The CDR3 contains 18 residues. Trimming left V 3 bases short and J 0 bases short, with 17 bases between. The germline V gene encodes CDR1 SGHDN and CDR2 FVKESK. The CDR3 DNA is TGTGCCAGCAGCCAGAGGTTAGACAGATCGGCAACTAATGAAAAACTGTTTTTT. Translating it yields CASSQRLDRSATNEKLFF.

V usage is TRBV6-5 and J usage is TRBJ1-1; a weak D match, TRBD1 (6 bases). The CDR3 consists of 13 residues. Germline V gene sequence: CDR1 MNHEY, CDR2 SVGAGI. V lost 4 bases and J 4 bases, leaving 10 bases between the germline ends. The CDR3 spells CASSSNRVTEAFF. The DNA for the CDR3 is TGTGCCAGCAGTTCTAACAGGGTCACTGAAGCTTTCTTT.

J is TRBJ1-1 and V is TRBV28, with a tentative D call TRBD1 (5 bases). V lost 7 bases and J lost 3, with 18 bases in between. The germline CDR1 and CDR2 sequences are MDHEN and SYDVKM. The CDR3 runs 15 residues. In DNA form, the CDR3 reads TGTGCCAGCAATACAGCCGACAGTCGGTACACTGAAGCTTTCTTT. Protein sequence: CASNTADSRYTEAFF.

V is TRBV2 and J is TRBJ1-1, with no clear D. Trimming stripped 2 bases from V and 0 bases from J, with 7 bases between. Germline-derived CDR1 and CDR2 are SNHLY and FYNNEI. The CDR3 is 14 amino acids. CDR3 region: CASSELGMNTEAFF. The CDR3 DNA is TGTGCCAGCAGTGAATTAGGGATGAACACTGAAGCTTTCTTT.

The chain carries TRBV12-5 and TRBJ2-1; D might be TRBD1 (6 bases). The CDR3 sequence is 13 residues long. V was trimmed by 2 bases and J by 7 bases, leaving 9 bases between them. CDR1 LGHNT and CDR2 FRNRAP come from the germline V gene. CDR3 region: CASGLIQGNEQFF. As DNA, the CDR3 is TGTGCTAGTGGTTTGATACAGGGAAATGAGCAGTTCTTC.

This rearrangement joins TRBV14 to TRBJ2-2; D is ambiguous. Trimming left V 1 base short and J 7 bases short, with 10 bases between. Germline loops: CDR1 SGHDN, CDR2 FVKESK. There are 14 residues in the CDR3. CDR3 region: CASSQGQFHGELFF. In DNA, the CDR3 is TGTGCCAGCAGCCAAGGGCAGTTCCACGGGGAGCTGTTTTTT.

The genes are TRBV5-1 and TRBJ2-7; 11 bases match TRBD2. This CDR3 comprises 13 residues. Germline lookup yields CDR1 SGHRS and CDR2 YFSETQ. J lost 5 bases, V lost 4 bases, and 2 bases had no gene match. The chain's CDR3 is CASSQGLADEQYF. DNA for the CDR3: TGCGCCAGCAGCCAGGGACTAGCGGACGAGCAGTACTTC. The full variable domain, completed using reference TRBV5-1 and TRBJ2-7, is KAGVTQTPRYLIKTRGQQVTLSCSPISGHRSVSWYQQTPGQGLQFLFEYFSETQRNKGNFPGRFSGRQFSNSRSEMNVSTLELGDSALYLCASSQGLADEQYFGPGTRLTVT.

The chain links TRBV19 to TRBJ2-1; 13 nucleotides agree with TRBD2. This CDR3 is 19 amino acids long. J was trimmed by 0 bases and V by 5 bases; bases with no gene match: 10. Germline V CDR1 and CDR2: LNHDA, SQIVND (reference sequence). The CDR3 here is CASSLRPGLAGPSYNEQFF. CDR3 coding DNA: TGTGCCAGTAGTCTCCGACCGGGACTAGCGGGGCCCTCCTACAATGAGCAGTTCTTC.

The chain carries TRBV20-1 and TRBJ2-1, with D perhaps TRBD1 (6 bases). Trimming stripped 6 bases from V and 10 bases from J, with 13 bases between. Germline-derived CDR1 and CDR2 are DFQATT and SNEGSKA (reference sequence). This CDR3 has 11 residues. The CDR3 sequence is CSAPEGTEQFF. DNA of the CDR3: TGCAGTGCCCCAGAGGGGACAGAGCAGTTCTTC.

The chain uses TRBV7-9 and TRBJ2-7; D is unresolved. The CDR3 has 14 amino acids. The germline V gene encodes CDR1 SEHNR and CDR2 FQNEAQ (reference sequence). Trimming stripped 1 base from V and 5 bases from J, with 12 bases between. CDR3 DNA: TGTGCCAGCAGCTTAGAACCGCGGAGAAACGAGCAGTACTTC. Its translation: CASSLEPRRNEQYF.